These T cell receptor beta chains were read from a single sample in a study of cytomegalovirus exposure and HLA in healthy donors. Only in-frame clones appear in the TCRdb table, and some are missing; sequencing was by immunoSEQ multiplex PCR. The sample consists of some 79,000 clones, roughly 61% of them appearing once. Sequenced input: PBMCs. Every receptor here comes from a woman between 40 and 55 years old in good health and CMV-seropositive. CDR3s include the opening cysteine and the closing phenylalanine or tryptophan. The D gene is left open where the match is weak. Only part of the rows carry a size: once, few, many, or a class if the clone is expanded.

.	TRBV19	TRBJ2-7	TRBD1	TGTGCCAGTATGGGACAGGGAGTCCACGAGCAGTACTTC	CASMGQGVHEQYF
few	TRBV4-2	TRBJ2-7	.	TGTGCCAGCAGCCCGCAGGCTTCTGCCTACGAGCAGTACTTC	CASSPQASAYEQYF
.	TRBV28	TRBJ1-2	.	TGTGCCAGCAAGAGTGGGACAAATAACTATGGCTACACCTTC	CASKSGTNNYGYTF
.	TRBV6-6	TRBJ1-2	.	TGTGCCAGCAGTTTGGGGGGAGGATATGGCTACACCTTC	CASSLGGGYGYTF
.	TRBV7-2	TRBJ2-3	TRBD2	TGTGCCAGCAGCTCTTCCGGACTAGCGGGAGTTTCGACAGATACGCAGTATTTT	CASSSSGLAGVSTDTQYF
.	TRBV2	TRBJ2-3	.	TGTGCCAGCACCTATACCGATATGACTAGTGGTACGCAGTATTTT	CASTYTDMTSGTQYF
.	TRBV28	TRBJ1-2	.	TGTGCCAGCAGCCCCGGGGGTCCCTATGGCTACACCTTC	CASSPGGPYGYTF
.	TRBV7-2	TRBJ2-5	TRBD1	TGTGCCAGCAGCTTAGAGAGAGACAGGGGTGAGACCCAGTACTTC	CASSLERDRGETQYF
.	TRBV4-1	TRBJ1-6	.	TGCGCCAGCAGCCAAGATCCCACAGGGTACTCACCCCTCCACTTT	CASSQDPTGYSPLHF
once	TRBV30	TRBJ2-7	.	TGTGCCTGGAGCCGAGGACAGACCTACGAGCAGTACTTC	CAWSRGQTYEQYF
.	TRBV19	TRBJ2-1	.	TGTGCCAGTAGTTTATACAATGAGCAGTTCTTC	CASSLYNEQFF
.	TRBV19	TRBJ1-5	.	TGTGCCAGTGACAGTTATAGCAATCAGCCCCAGCATTTT	CASDSYSNQPQHF
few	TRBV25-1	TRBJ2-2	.	TGTGCCAGCAGTGACATTAGCATACGCCCGAACACCGGGGAGCTGTTTTTT	CASSDISIRPNTGELFF
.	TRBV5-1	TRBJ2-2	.	TGCGCCAGCACTACTTTTGGGGCCGCGAACACCGGGGAGCTGTTTTTT	CASTTFGAANTGELFF
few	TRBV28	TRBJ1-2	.	TGTGCCAGCAGCCAGACGACAGTACGCGGCTACACCTTC	CASSQTTVRGYTF
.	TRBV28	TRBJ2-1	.	TGTGCCAGCAGTTTGCCCGATTGGAGAGAGCAGTTCTTC	CASSLPDWREQFF
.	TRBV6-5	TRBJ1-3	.	TGTGCCAGCAGTTACACAAAACCCTCTGGAAACACCATATATTTT	CASSYTKPSGNTIYF
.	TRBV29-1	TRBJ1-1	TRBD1	TGCAGCGTTGAGCGGGACAGGGGGCCCACTGAAGCTTTCTTT	CSVERDRGPTEAFF
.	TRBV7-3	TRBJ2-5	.	TGTGCCAGCAGCCTCGGGGTTGGGGAGACCCAGTACTTC	CASSLGVGETQYF
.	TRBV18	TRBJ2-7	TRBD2	TGTGCCAGCTCACCCGATAGCGGGCGGGATACCTACGAGCAGTACTTC	CASSPDSGRDTYEQYF
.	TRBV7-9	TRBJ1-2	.	TGTGCCAGCAGCTCGCCGGGACTGGAGGTCTATGGCTACACCTTC	CASSSPGLEVYGYTF
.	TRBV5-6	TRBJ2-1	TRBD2	TGTGCCAGCAGCCCGCGGGTAGCGGGGTACAATGAGCAGTTCTTC	CASSPRVAGYNEQFF
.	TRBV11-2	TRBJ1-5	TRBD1	TGTGCCAGCAGCTTAGGGACAGGCGGATATAGCAATCAGCCCCAGCATTTT	CASSLGTGGYSNQPQHF
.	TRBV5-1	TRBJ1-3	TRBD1	TGCGCCAGCAGCTTGGCCTGGCCGGGACAGGGGGCGGATTTTTCTGGAAACACCATATATTTT	CASSLAWPGQGADFSGNTIYF
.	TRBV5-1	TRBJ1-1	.	TGCGCCAGCAGCTTGGTCGAGCCCGCGAACACTGAAGCTTTCTTT	CASSLVEPANTEAFF
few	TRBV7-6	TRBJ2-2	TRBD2	TGTGCCAGCAGCCCTCTAGCGGGAGAGGTCGCCGGGGAGCTGTTTTTT	CASSPLAGEVAGELFF
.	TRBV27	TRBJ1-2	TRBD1	TGTGCCAGCAGTTTACGATGGACAGGGGGCGATTATGGCTACACCTTC	CASSLRWTGGDYGYTF
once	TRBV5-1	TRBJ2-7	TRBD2	TGCGCCAGCAGCTTGGAAGTGACAGCGGGAGTCTACGAGCAGTACTTC	CASSLEVTAGVYEQYF
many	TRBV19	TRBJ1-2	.	TGTGCCAGTAGTACCCAACAAGACTATGGCTACACCTTC	CASSTQQDYGYTF
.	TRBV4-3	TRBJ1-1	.	TGCGCCAGCAGCCAAGAACTGGTTAACACTGAAGCTTTCTTT	CASSQELVNTEAFF
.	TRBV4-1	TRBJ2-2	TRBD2	TGCGCCAGCAGTCCTTCCGGGACTAGCGGGAGTGCCGGGGAGCTGTTTTTT	CASSPSGTSGSAGELFF
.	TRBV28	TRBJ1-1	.	TGTGCCAGCAGTTTGGGGCAGGGGTGGAAGACTGAAGCTTTCTTT	CASSLGQGWKTEAFF
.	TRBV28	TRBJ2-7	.	TGTGCCAGCACCAAAAACCCGAGGAACTACGAGCAGTACTTC	CASTKNPRNYEQYF
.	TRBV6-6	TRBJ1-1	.	TGTGCCAGCAGTGGTGTAGTGAACACTGAAGCTTTCTTT	CASSGVVNTEAFF
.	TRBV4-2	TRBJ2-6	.	TGTGCCAGCAGCCAAGGAGGGGGCTCTGGGGCCAACGTCCTGACTTTC	CASSQGGGSGANVLTF
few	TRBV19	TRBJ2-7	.	TGTGCCAGTAGTATCATGGACAGTAATTACTACGAGCAGTACTTC	CASSIMDSNYYEQYF
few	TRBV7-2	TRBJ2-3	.	TGTGCCAGCAGCTTACTAGGACTGGATTTGGCAGATACGCAGTATTTT	CASSLLGLDLADTQYF
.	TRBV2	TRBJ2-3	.	TGTGCCAGCAGTGTTGGAGGCACAGATACGCAGTATTTT	CASSVGGTDTQYF
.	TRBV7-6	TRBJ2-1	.	TGTGCCAGCAGCCTTGGACTTATTGAGCAGTTCTTC	CASSLGLIEQFF
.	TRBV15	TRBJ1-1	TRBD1	TGTGCCACCAGCAGACGGGACAGGAACACTGAAGCTTTCTTT	CATSRRDRNTEAFF
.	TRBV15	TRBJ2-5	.	TGTGCCACCAGCGCCCAGAGCGCAGAAGAGACCCAGTACTTC	CATSAQSAEETQYF
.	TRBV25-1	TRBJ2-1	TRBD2	TGTGCCAGCAGTGAAACTAGCGGGAGGTACAATGAGCAGTTCTTC	CASSETSGRYNEQFF
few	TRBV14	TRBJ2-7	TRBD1	TGTGCCAGCAGCCAAGTAGGGGGCGACGAGCAGTACTTC	CASSQVGGDEQYF
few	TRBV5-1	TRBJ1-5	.	TGCGCCAGCAGCCACGGGAGCGGGGATCTCCAGCATTTT	CASSHGSGDLQHF
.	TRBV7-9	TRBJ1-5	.	TGTGCCAGCAGCTTAGTTGGGCCGGAGGCAAATCAGCCCCAGCATTTT	CASSLVGPEANQPQHF
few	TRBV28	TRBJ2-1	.	TGTGCCAGCAGTTTATCTAGCGCTGGGGGTCGAAGGCAGTTCTTC	CASSLSSAGGRRQFF
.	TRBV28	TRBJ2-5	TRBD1	TGTGCCAGCAGTTTTGGGAGACAGGGGGCCGAGACCCAGTACTTC	CASSFGRQGAETQYF
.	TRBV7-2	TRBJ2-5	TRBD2	TGTGCCAGCAGCCCACCGGGAGGGGAGACCCAGTACTTC	CASSPPGGETQYF
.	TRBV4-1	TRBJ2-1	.	TGCGCCAGCAGCACTCAGGGGGGTGAGCAGTTCTTC	CASSTQGGEQFF
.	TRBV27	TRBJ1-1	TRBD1	TGTGCCAGCAGCCACCTGCCGGGGACAGGGAAGAACACTGAAGCTTTCTTT	CASSHLPGTGKNTEAFF
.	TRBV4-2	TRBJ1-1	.	TGTGCCAGCAGCCCCTCTGCCGGGGGGGGACGCACTGAAGCTTTCTTT	CASSPSAGGGRTEAFF
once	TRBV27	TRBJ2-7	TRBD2	TGTGCCAGCAGTACTATTAGCGGGGCTCCCTACGAGCAGTACTTC	CASSTISGAPYEQYF
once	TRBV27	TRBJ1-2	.	TGTGCCAGCAGTTTAGATGGCAGGGCGAATGGCTACACCTTC	CASSLDGRANGYTF
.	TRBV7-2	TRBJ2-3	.	TGTGCCAGCAGCTTAGGTCGGTTAACAGATACGCAGTATTTT	CASSLGRLTDTQYF
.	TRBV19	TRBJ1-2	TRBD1	TGTGCCAGTAGTATGTACGACAGGGTGAACTATGGCTACACCTTC	CASSMYDRVNYGYTF
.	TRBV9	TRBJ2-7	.	TGTGCCAGCAGCGACGGACAAGGCTACGAGCAGTACTTC	CASSDGQGYEQYF
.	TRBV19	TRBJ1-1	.	TGTGCCAGTAGTATAGAGACAGGCCGGGGAGTAGCTTTCTTT	CASSIETGRGVAFF
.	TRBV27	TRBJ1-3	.	TGTGCCAGCAGTAACCCTATTGGAAACACCATATATTTT	CASSNPIGNTIYF
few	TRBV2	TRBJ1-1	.	TGTGCCAGCAAGGAGTTGAACGGGGGCACTGAAGCTTTCTTT	CASKELNGGTEAFF
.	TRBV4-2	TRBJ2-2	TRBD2	TGTGCCAGCAGCCCGACTAGCGGGAGTTTTGCCGGGGAGCTGTTTTTT	CASSPTSGSFAGELFF